This T cell receptor beta chain was observed in a study of blood T cell repertoires in COVID-19. Study overall: Each recovered donor of Cohort 3 presented with two negative PCRs, clearance, or symptom resolution.

Deletions cut 5 bases from V and 2 bases from J, with 16 bases between. CDR3 length: 15 amino acids. Germline V lookup: CDR1 LNHDA, CDR2 SQIVND (reference sequence). The data were produced by immunoSEQ multiplex PCR, yet TCRdb's version contains in-frame clones alone and is incomplete. The sample lists under 200,000 clones, more than 85% occurring once. The participants were between roughly 18 and 90 years old and came from under 25 US areas. Sequencing was performed on PBMCs or T cells enriched from blood (not recorded which). The TCR originated in a middle-aged woman in a cohort exposed to, infected with or recovered from COVID-19 (not recorded which). The chain has TRBV19 and TRBJ2-7; D perhaps matches TRBD2 (5 bases). CDR3 amino acids: CASSPAGMGTYEQYF. In DNA, the CDR3 is TGTGCCAGTAGTCCCGCCGGGATGGGGACCTACGAGCAGTACTTC.